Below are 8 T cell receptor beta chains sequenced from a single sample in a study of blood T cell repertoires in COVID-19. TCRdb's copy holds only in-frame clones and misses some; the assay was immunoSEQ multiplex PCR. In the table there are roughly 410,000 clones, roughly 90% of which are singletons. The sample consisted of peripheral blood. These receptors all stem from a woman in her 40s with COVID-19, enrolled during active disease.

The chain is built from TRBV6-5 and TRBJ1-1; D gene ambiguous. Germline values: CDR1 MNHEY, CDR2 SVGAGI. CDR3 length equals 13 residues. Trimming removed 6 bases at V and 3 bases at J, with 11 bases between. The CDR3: CASSTDGDTEAFF. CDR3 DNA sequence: TGTGCCAGCAGCACCGACGGAGACACTGAAGCTTTCTTT.

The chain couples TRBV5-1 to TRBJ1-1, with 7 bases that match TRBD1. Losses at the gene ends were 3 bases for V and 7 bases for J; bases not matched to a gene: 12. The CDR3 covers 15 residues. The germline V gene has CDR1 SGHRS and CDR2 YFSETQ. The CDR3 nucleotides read TGCGCCAGCAGCTCGGACCCGACAGGGTACAGTGAAGCTTTCTTT. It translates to CASSSDPTGYSEAFF.

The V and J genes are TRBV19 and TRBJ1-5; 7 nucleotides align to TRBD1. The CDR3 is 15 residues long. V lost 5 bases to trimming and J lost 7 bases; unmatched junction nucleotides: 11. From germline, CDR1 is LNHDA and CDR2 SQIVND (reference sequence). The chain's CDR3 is CASSVIQGSSQPQHF. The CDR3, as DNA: TGTGCCAGTAGTGTAATACAGGGGAGTAGCCAGCCCCAGCATTTT.

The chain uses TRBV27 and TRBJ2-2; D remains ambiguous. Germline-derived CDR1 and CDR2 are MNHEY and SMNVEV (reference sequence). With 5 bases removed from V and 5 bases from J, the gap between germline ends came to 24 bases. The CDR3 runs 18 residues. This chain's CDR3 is CASSPRGFETILTGELFF. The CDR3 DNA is TGTGCCAGCAGTCCCCGTGGGTTCGAGACAATTCTTACCGGGGAGCTGTTTTTT.

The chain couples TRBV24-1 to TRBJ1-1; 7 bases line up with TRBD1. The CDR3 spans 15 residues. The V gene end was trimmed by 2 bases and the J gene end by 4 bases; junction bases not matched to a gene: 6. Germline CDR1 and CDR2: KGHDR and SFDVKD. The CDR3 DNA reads TGTGCCACCAGTGATTCAAACAGGGGCCCCACTGAAGCTTTCTTT. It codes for CATSDSNRGPTEAFF.

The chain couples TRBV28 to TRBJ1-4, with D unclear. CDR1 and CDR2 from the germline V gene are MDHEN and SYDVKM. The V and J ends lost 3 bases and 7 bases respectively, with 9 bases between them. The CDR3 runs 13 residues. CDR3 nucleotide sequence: TGTGCCAGCAGTTTTTACATTGCTGAAAAACTGTTTTTT. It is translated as CASSFYIAEKLFF.

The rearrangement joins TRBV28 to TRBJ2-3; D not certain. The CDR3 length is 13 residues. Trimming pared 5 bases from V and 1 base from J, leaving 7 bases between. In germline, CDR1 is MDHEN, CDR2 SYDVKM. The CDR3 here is CASSPHRTDTQYF. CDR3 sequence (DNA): TGTGCCAGCAGTCCCCATCGCACAGATACGCAGTATTTT.

The CDR3 bases are TGTGCCAGCAGCCTAGACAGGGGGGACGACGAGCAGTACTTC. Amino acids: CASSLDRGDDEQYF. The V and J genes are TRBV6-2 or TRBV6-3 and TRBJ2-7; 9 nucleotides match TRBD1. CDR1 MNHEY and CDR2 SVGEGT come from the germline V gene. J lost 5 bases, V lost 6 bases, and 8 bases had no gene match. The CDR3 contains 14 residues.